What follows are 3 T cell receptor beta chains derived from one specimen sequenced in a study of glioma-infiltrating T cells (dated by TCRdb to 2015 to 2016). Sequencing was carried out with an Illumina MiSeq. TCR alpha and beta CDR3 regions were amplified with the iRepertoire nested amplicon-rescue multiplex PCR (arm-PCR) platform from RNA. TCRdb trimmed public reads at Q25 via fastp, called clones via MiXCR and kept in-frame beta chains. Rows with one shared CDR3 protein collapse into an entry with the most common genes and DNA. This sample is represented by about 190,000 distinct CDR3 sequences; 25% to 35% of them were singletons. The leading ten clones occupy just over 20% of the sample. Sequencing was carried out using glioma tissue, nonneoplastic brain tissue, or PBMCs (not recorded which). Source of these receptors: a human donor with low-grade glioma or glioblastoma, undergoing nonglioma brain surgery, or in good health (not recorded which).

At least ten counts were recorded for this clonotype. The CDR3, as DNA: TGTGCCATCAGTCAGTATGTTCTCAGGGGGCTGGACACTGAAGCTTTCTTT. Its translation: CAISQYVLRGLDTEAFF. The chain uses TRBV10-3 and TRBJ1-1; 8 bases are shared with TRBD1. J was trimmed by 3 bases and V by 5 bases; bases with no gene match: 14. CDR1 ENHRY and CDR2 SYGVKD come from the germline V gene. The CDR3 is 17 amino acids.

There are many counts of this clonotype. V usage is TRBV6-2 or TRBV6-3 and J usage is TRBJ2-1, with 7 bases fitting TRBD1. This CDR3 contains 15 residues. The germline V gene encodes CDR1 MNHEY and CDR2 SVGEGT. The V gene end was trimmed by 6 bases and the J gene end by 5 bases; junction bases not matched to a gene: 10. CDR3 amino acids: CASRTRAGGNNEQFF. DNA for the CDR3: TGTGCCAGCAGGACGAGGGCAGGGGGAAACAATGAGCAGTTCTTC.

This clonotype was observed at least ten times. The gene calls are TRBV29-1 and TRBJ2-1, with D unclear. Germline V gene data show CDR1 as SQVTM and CDR2 as ANQGSEA. The ends were cut back, 0 bases at V and 16 bases at J, with 13 bases in the middle. The CDR3 loop spans 11 amino acids. The CDR3: CSVEEGHLSFF. CDR3 nucleotides: TGCAGCGTTGAAGAAGGGCATCTCTCATTCTTC.